The 17 T cell receptor beta chains below all came from one sample that was sequenced in a study of T-cell reconstitution after alpha-beta-depleted transplantation in children. TCRbeta library construction was performed incorporating unique molecular identifiers. MiXCR, run by TCRdb on the PCR reads, gives a single entry per CDR3 protein. In the table there are 300,000 to 350,000 distinct CDR3 sequences, around 15% of which are singletons. The sample was PBMCs, mostly from graft donor cells, taken 360 days after TCRalphabeta/CD19-depleted stem cell transplant. The receptors were sampled from a male patient aged 2-15 years who had a stem cell transplant for acute lymphoblastic leukemia, so the T cells may come from the graft donor.

This clonotype was picked up a small number of times. V and J are TRBV29-1 and TRBJ2-1, with 8 bases lining up with TRBD1. There are 14 residues in the CDR3. Germline CDR1 and CDR2: SQVTM and ANQGSEA. V dropped 4 bases and J dropped 1; count of bases not matched to a gene: 3. This CDR3 reads CSVVGTGSYNEQFF. The CDR3 DNA reads TGCAGCGTTGTAGGGACAGGATCCTACAATGAGCAGTTCTTC.

This clonotype has a count of ten or more. CDR3 nucleotides: TGCGCCAGCAGAGAACCCTCTGGGGCCAACGTCCTGACTTTC. It yields the protein CASREPSGANVLTF. This chain uses TRBV5-1 with TRBJ2-6, with unresolved D. The CDR3 spans 14 residues. V was shortened by 5 bases and J by 0 bases, with 6 bases between the two germline ends. The V gene's germline CDR1 is SGHRS and CDR2 YFSETQ.

This clonotype was observed a handful of times. V usage is TRBV4-3 and J usage is TRBJ2-7; 7 bases are shared with TRBD1. The CDR3 runs 14 residues. Trimming removed 0 bases from V and 4 bases from J; junction bases left unmatched: 3. The germline V gene has CDR1 LGHNA and CDR2 YSLEER. CDR3 region: CASSQDVTGYEQYF. The CDR3 nucleotides are TGCGCCAGCAGCCAAGATGTGACAGGGTACGAGCAGTACTTC.

V is TRBV5-8 and J is TRBJ2-1; D may be TRBD2 (8 bases). With 8 bases removed from V and 12 bases from J, the gap between germline ends came to 21 bases. The CDR3 totals 13 residues. Germline V gene data show CDR1 as SGHTS and CDR2 as YDEGEE. CDR3: CASNGGDSPPQFF. In nucleotides, the CDR3 is TGTGCCAGTAACGGGGGGGACAGTCCCCCGCAGTTCTTC.

This clonotype was picked up many times. V is TRBV27 and J is TRBJ2-7; TRBD2 is a possible D gene (6 bases). The germline V gene has CDR1 MNHEY and CDR2 SMNVEV (reference sequence). V lost 1 base and J 3 bases, leaving 10 bases between the germline ends. The CDR3 length is 14 residues. The CDR3 bases are TGTGCCAGCAGTTTATGGGGAGGCGGCTACGAGCAGTACTTC. This translates into CASSLWGGGYEQYF.

The table lists this clonotype with a few counts. This CDR3 is CASSIGPWNRAGELFF. The CDR3 DNA follows: TGTGCCAGTAGTATAGGCCCCTGGAATAGAGCCGGGGAGCTGTTTTTT. The V call is TRBV19, the J call TRBJ2-2; D is ambiguous. Germline V gives CDR1 LNHDA, CDR2 SQIVND (reference sequence). This CDR3 has 16 amino acids. The ends were cut back, 1 base at V and 6 bases at J, with 15 bases in the middle.

Many counts were recorded for this clonotype. The chain recombines TRBV6-2 or TRBV6-3 with TRBJ1-1, with D possibly being TRBD1 (6 bases). Trimming took off 8 bases at V and 8 bases at J, with 12 bases between the two ends. The CDR3 runs 11 residues. CDR1 is MNHEY, CDR2 SVGEGT, per germline. Written as DNA, the CDR3 is TGTGCCAGCCGGAGGACAGTCGAAGCTTTCTTT. This gives the protein CASRRTVEAFF.

The V and J genes are TRBV6-5 and TRBJ2-1, with D possibly matching TRBD1 (5 bases). Trimming cost V 4 bases and J 6 bases, with 10 bases left between them. Germline V gene sequence: CDR1 MNHEY, CDR2 SVGAGI. The CDR3 spans 13 residues. CDR3 bases: TGTGCCAGCAGTTCAAGGGGTCCCAATGAGCAGTTCTTC. It specifies CASSSRGPNEQFF.

V and J are TRBV5-5 and TRBJ1-2, with TRBD1 as a possible D gene (6 bases). The V gene's germline CDR1 is SGHKS and CDR2 YYEKEE (reference sequence). Trimming stripped 3 bases from V and 6 bases from J, with 9 bases between. There are 12 residues in the CDR3. CDR3 residues: CASSSGTHGYTF. The CDR3 DNA follows: TGTGCCAGCAGCTCCGGGACACATGGCTACACCTTC.

This clonotype was observed a few times. The chain employs TRBV28 and TRBJ2-1; the D gene is possibly TRBD1 (6 bases). Germline CDR1 is MDHEN and CDR2 is SYDVKM. This CDR3 spans 14 amino acids. V dropped 5 bases and J dropped 9 bases, with 17 bases sitting between them. DNA of the CDR3: TGTGCCAGCAGTCCCTACAGGGCTGGTAGTGAGCAGTTCTTC. Translation: CASSPYRAGSEQFF. The full variable domain, in which reference TRBV28 and TRBJ2-1 provide the parts outside the CDR3, is DVKVTQSSRYLVKRTGEKVFLECVQDMDHENMFWYRQDPGLGLRLIYFSYDVKMKEKGDIPEGYSVSREKKERFSLILESASTNQTSMYLCASSPYRAGSEQFFGPGTRLTVL.

This clonotype occurred a few times. The rearrangement uses TRBV9 and TRBJ2-4; TRBD1 matches 8 bases. The V and J ends lost 0 bases and 0 bases, in that order; junction bases with no gene match: 8. Germline V CDR1 and CDR2: SGDLS, YYNGEE. The CDR3 is 18 residues long. The CDR3: CASSVGTDRAGAKNIQYF. The CDR3, as DNA: TGTGCCAGCAGCGTAGGGACGGACAGGGCAGGAGCCAAAAACATTCAGTACTTC. Together with reference TRBV9 and TRBJ2-4, the CDR3 gives the full variable domain: DSGVTQTPKHLITATGQRVTLRCSPRSGDLSVYWYQQSLDQGLQFLIQYYNGEERAKGNILERFSAQQFPDLHSELNLSSLELGDSALYFCASSVGTDRAGAKNIQYFGAGTRLSVL.

The chain has TRBV5-6 and TRBJ2-3; 9 bases agree with TRBD1. J lost 2 bases, V lost 4 bases, and 11 bases had no gene match. Germline lookup yields CDR1 SGHDT and CDR2 YYEEEE. The CDR3 is made up of 17 amino acids. CDR3 amino acids: CASSLWFWDRDTDTQYF. CDR3 sequence (DNA): TGTGCCAGCAGCCTATGGTTCTGGGACAGGGACACAGATACGCAGTATTTT.

This chain uses TRBV6-5 with TRBJ1-1; TRBD1 aligns across 7 bases. Unmatched junction bases numbered 2, after V lost 2 bases and J lost 2 bases. CDR1 and CDR2 from the germline V gene are MNHEY and SVGAGI. The CDR3 is 14 residues long. CDR3 sequence (DNA): TGTGCCAGCAGTTACGACAGGGTAAACACTGAAGCTTTCTTT. Its protein product is CASSYDRVNTEAFF.

The chain has TRBV6-1 and TRBJ2-1, with TRBD2 matching over 8 bases. From germline, CDR1 is MNHNS and CDR2 SASEGT. The CDR3 length is 14 residues. V was clipped by 5 bases and J by 8 bases; unmatched bases: 8. The CDR3 loop reads CASSPLGGVDEQFF. CDR3 sequence (DNA): TGTGCCAGCAGTCCCCTCGGGGGGGTGGATGAGCAGTTCTTC.

The chain carries TRBV12-3 or TRBV12-4 and TRBJ2-1, with D possibly matching TRBD2 (5 bases). There are 16 residues in the CDR3. The V and J ends lost 5 bases and 2 bases respectively, with 16 bases between them. CDR3 sequence: CASSDPRKGAYNEQFF. The CDR3 coding sequence is TGTGCCAGCAGTGACCCTCGGAAGGGAGCCTACAATGAGCAGTTCTTC.

Worth noting for this clonotype: One junction end disagrees with the germline gene, perhaps due to a read error. The gene calls are TRBV15 and TRBJ2-3; 11 bases are shared with TRBD1. CDR1 LNHNV and CDR2 YYDKDF come from the germline V gene (reference sequence). The CDR3 extends over 11 amino acids. CDR3 nucleotide sequence: TGTGCCACCAGCCCCCGGGACAGGGGGAATTTT. Encoded protein: CATSPRDRGNF.

V and J are TRBV20-1 and TRBJ1-1, with D maybe TRBD1 (5 bases). Germline CDR1 is DFQATT and CDR2 is SNEGSKA (reference sequence). V gave up 3 bases and J gave up 0 bases, with 23 bases separating them. The CDR3 is made up of 18 amino acids. CDR3 residues: CSASPEADPGLMNTEAFF. CDR3 nucleotides: TGCAGTGCTAGCCCCGAAGCTGACCCGGGGCTCATGAACACTGAAGCTTTCTTT.